The clone carrying this T cell receptor beta chain was detected only a few times. Repertoires were generated with immunoSEQ multiplex PCR, while TCRdb's copy carries only in-frame clones and drops some. The sample lists 35,000 to 45,000 clones, approximately 80% seen once, with over 11% in the top ten. J gave up 5 bases and V 3 bases, and 5 bases lay outside the gene matches. This CDR3 has 14 residues. Germline CDR1 and CDR2: MNHNY and SVGAGI (reference sequence). This sample is part of a study of blood T cell repertoires in COVID-19. On the study more broadly: Donors in the United States, Italy and Spain gave samples during acute or convalescent COVID-19.

Material: peripheral blood. This clonotype was sampled from a human donor in a cohort sampled during active COVID-19. The chain has TRBV6-6 and TRBJ2-5; 8 bases map to TRBD2. The CDR3 DNA sequence: TGTGCCAGCAGTTATGCGGGAGGTGGCGAGACCCAGTACTTC. Amino acids: CASSYAGGGETQYF.